Sequencing of this T cell receptor (beta chain) was carried out in a study of technical replicates of blood from several donors. CDR1 and CDR2 (germline): SGHRS, YFSETQ. The CDR3 covers 14 residues. Trimming took 4 bases from V and 0 from J, leaving 10 bases between them. Profiled with immunoSEQ multiplex PCR; TCRdb holds only in-frame clones, not every one. The sample consists of 60,000 to 80,000 clones, approximately 91% of them appearing once. Source material: PBMCs. This TCR came from a human donor in good health. Some clones in this sample may be carry-over from other donors' samples. The chain couples TRBV5-1 to TRBJ1-1; tentative D call: TRBD1 (5 bases). The DNA for the CDR3 is TGCGCCAGCAGCGTAGGGGCGATGAACACTGAAGCTTTCTTT. This translates into CASSVGAMNTEAFF.